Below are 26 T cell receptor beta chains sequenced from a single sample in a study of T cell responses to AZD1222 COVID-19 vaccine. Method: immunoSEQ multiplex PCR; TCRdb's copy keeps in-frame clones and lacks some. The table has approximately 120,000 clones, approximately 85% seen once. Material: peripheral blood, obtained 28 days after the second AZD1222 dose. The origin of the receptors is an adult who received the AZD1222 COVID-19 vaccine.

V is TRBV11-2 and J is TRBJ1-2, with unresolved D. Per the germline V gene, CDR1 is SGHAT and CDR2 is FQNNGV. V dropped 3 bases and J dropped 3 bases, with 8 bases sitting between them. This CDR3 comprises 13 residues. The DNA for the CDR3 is TGTGCCAGCAGCTTCGATTCTTACTATGGCTACACCTTC. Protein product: CASSFDSYYGYTF.

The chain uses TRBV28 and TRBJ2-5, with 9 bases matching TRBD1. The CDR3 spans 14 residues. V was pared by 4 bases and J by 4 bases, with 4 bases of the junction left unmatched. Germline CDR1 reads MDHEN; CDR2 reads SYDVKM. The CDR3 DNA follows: TGTGCCAGCAGTTCCGGGACAGGGAGAGAGACCCAGTACTTC. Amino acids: CASSSGTGRETQYF. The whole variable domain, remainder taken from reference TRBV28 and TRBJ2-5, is DVKVTQSSRYLVKRTGEKVFLECVQDMDHENMFWYRQDPGLGLRLIYFSYDVKMKEKGDIPEGYSVSREKKERFSLILESASTNQTSMYLCASSSGTGRETQYFGPGTRLLVL.

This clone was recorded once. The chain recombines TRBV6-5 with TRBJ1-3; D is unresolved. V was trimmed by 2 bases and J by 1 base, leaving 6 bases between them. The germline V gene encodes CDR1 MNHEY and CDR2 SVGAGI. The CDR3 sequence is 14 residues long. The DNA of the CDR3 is TGTGCCAGCAGTTACACTGGTTCTGGAAACACCATATATTTT. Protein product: CASSYTGSGNTIYF.

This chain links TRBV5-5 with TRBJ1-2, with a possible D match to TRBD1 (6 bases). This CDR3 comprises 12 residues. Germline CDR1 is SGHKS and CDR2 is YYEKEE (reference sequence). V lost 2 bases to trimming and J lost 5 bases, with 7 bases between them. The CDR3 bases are TGTGCCAGCAGCTTTACAGGGTATGGCTACACCTTC. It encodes CASSFTGYGYTF.

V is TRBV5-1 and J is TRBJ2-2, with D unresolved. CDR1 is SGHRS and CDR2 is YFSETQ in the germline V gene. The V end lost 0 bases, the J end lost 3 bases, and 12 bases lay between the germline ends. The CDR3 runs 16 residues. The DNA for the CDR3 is TGCGCCAGCAGCTTGGGTGGTAGCTTACACACCGGGGAGCTGTTTTTT. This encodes CASSLGGSLHTGELFF.

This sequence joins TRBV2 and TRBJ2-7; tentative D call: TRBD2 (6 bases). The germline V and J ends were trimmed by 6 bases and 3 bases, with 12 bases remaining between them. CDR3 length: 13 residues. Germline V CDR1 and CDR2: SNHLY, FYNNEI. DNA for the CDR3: TGTGCCAGCAGCCCCCAGGAGGGCTACGAGCAGTACTTC. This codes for CASSPQEGYEQYF.

This CDR3 is CASRAGGPITGELFF. CDR3 coding DNA: TGTGCCAGCAGAGCGGGGGGGCCAATCACCGGGGAGCTGTTTTTT. The genes are TRBV28 and TRBJ2-2; TRBD2 matches 10 bases. This CDR3 comprises 15 residues. Per germline, CDR1 MDHEN and CDR2 SYDVKM. V lost 6 bases and J lost 4; bases outside the gene matches: 5.

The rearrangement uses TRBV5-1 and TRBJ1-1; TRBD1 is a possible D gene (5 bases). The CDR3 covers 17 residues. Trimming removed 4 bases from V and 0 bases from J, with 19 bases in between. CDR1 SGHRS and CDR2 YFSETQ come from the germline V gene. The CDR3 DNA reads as TGCGCCAGCAGCCCTCGGGGGTGGGGCCGCATGAACACTGAAGCTTTCTTT. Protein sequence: CASSPRGWGRMNTEAFF.

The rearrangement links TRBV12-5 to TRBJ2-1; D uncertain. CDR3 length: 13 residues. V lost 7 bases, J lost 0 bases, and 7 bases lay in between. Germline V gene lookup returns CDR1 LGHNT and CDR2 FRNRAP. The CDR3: CASEESSYNEQFF. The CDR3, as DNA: TGTGCTAGTGAAGAAAGCTCCTACAATGAGCAGTTCTTC.

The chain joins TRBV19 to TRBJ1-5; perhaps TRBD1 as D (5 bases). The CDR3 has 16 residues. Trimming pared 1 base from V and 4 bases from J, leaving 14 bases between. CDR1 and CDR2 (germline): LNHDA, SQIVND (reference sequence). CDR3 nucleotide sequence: TGTGCCAGTAGTATAGCTGGACGCCAGGGAAATCAGCCCCAGCATTTT. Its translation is CASSIAGRQGNQPQHF.

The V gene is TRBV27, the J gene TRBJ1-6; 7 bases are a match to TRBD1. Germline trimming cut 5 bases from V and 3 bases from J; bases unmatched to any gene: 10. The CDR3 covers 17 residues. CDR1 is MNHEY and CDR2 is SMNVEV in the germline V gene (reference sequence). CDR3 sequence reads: CASSRDSRQGYNSPLHF. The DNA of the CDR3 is TGTGCCAGCAGTCGAGACTCCCGACAGGGCTATAATTCACCCCTCCACTTT.

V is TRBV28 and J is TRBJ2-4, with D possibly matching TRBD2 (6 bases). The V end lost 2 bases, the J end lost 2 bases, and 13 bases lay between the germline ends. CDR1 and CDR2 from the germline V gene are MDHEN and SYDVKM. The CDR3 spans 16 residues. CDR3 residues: CASSLNLGGTKNIQYF. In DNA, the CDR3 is TGTGCCAGCAGTTTAAACTTGGGGGGTACCAAAAACATTCAGTACTTC.

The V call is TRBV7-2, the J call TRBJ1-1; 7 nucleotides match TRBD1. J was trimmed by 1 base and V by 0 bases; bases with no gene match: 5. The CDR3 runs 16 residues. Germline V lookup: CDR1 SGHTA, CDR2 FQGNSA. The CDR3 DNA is TGTGCCAGCAGCTTAGCTCGGGGACAGCCGAACACTGAAGCTTTCTTT. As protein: CASSLARGQPNTEAFF.

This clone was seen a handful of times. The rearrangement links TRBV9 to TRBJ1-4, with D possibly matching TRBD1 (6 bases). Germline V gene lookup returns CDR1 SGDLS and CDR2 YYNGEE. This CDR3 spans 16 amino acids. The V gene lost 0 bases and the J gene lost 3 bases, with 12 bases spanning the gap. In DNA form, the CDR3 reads TGTGCCAGCAGCGTAGCCCCGGGGGCAGCTAATGAAAAACTGTTTTTT. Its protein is CASSVAPGAANEKLFF.

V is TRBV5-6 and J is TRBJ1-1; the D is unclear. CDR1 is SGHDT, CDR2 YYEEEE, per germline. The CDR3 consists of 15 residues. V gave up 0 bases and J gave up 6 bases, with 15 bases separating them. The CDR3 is CASSLVPRTVSEAFF. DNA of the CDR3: TGTGCCAGCAGCTTGGTACCGCGGACGGTGTCTGAAGCTTTCTTT.

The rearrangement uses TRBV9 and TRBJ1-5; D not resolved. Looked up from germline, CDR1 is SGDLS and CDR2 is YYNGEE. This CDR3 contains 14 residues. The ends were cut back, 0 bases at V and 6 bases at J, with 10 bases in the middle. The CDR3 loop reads CASSVGQLGQPQHF. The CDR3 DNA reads TGTGCCAGCAGCGTAGGTCAGTTAGGTCAGCCCCAGCATTTT.

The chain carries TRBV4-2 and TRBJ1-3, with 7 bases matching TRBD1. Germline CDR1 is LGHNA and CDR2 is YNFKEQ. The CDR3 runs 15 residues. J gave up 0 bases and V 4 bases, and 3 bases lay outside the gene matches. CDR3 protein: CASSRPGGSGNTIYF. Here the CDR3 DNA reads TGTGCCAGCAGCCGGCCAGGGGGCTCTGGAAACACCATATATTTT.

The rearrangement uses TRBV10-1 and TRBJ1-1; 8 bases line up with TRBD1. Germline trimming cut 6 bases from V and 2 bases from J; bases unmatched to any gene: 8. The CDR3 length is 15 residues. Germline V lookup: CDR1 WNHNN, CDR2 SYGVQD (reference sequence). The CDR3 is CASSYTGTGNTEAFF. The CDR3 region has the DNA TGCGCCAGCAGCTACACCGGGACAGGAAACACTGAAGCTTTCTTT.

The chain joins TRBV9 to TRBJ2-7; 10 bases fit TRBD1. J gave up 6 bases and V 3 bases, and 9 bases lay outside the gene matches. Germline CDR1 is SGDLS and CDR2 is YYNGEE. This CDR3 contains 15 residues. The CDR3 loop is CASSGFGTGAGEQYF. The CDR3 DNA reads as TGTGCCAGCAGCGGATTCGGGACAGGGGCCGGCGAGCAGTACTTC. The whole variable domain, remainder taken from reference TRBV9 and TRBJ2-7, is DSGVTQTPKHLITATGQRVTLRCSPRSGDLSVYWYQQSLDQGLQFLIQYYNGEERAKGNILERFSAQQFPDLHSELNLSSLELGDSALYFCASSGFGTGAGEQYFGPGTRLTVT.

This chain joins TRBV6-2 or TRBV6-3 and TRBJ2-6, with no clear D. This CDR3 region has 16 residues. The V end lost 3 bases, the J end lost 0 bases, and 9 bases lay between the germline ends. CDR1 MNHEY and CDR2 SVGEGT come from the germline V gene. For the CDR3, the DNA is TGTGCCAGCAGTTATTTCGGTAGCTCTGGGGCCAACGTCCTGACTTTC. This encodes CASSYFGSSGANVLTF.

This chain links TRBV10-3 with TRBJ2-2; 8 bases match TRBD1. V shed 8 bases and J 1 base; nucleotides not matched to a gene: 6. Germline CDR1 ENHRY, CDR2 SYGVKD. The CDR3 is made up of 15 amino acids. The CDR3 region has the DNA TGTGCCATCCCCCGAGACAGGGGGAACACCGGGGAGCTGTTTTTT. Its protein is CAIPRDRGNTGELFF.

The CDR3 bases are TGTGCCAGCAGCTTAGCCGGGACAGAATACAATGAGCAGTTCTTC. This translates into CASSLAGTEYNEQFF. The chain is built from TRBV11-3 and TRBJ2-1, with 7 nucleotides matching TRBD1. The V segment lost 1 base and the J segment 4 bases; nucleotides outside the gene matches: 4. Germline CDR1 SGHNT, CDR2 YENEEA. The CDR3 has 15 residues.

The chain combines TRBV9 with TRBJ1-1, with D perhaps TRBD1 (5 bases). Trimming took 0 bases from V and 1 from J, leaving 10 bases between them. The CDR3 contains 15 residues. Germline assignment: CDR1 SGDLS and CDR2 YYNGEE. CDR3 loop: CASSVVEGRNTEAFF. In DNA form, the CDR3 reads TGTGCCAGCAGCGTAGTGGAGGGGCGGAACACTGAAGCTTTCTTT.

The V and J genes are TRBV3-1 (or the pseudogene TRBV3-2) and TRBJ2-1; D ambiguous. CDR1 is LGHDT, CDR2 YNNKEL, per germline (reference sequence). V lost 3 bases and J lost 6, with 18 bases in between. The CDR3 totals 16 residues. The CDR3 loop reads CASSHVGSTLFNEQFF. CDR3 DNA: TGTGCCAGCAGCCATGTCGGTAGCACTTTATTCAATGAGCAGTTCTTC.

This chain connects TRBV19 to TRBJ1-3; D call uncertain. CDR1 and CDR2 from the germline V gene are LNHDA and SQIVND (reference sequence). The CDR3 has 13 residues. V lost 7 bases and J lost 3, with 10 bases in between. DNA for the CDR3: TGTGCCAGTATGCGGAGGTTTGGAAACACCATATATTTT. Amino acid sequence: CASMRRFGNTIYF.

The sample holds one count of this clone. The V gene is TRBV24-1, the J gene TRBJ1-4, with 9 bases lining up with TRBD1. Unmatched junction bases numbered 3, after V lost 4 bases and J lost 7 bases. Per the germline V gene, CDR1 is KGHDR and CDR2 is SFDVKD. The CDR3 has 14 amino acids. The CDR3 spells CATSDGTGTEKLFF. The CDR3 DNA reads TGTGCCACCAGTGACGGGACAGGGACTGAAAAACTGTTTTTT.